This entry lists 5 T cell receptor beta chains sequenced from one sample in a study of chemoradiotherapy in HPV16-positive cancers. Data came from immunoSEQ multiplex PCR; TCRdb stores just in-frame clones and leaves some out. The sample lists about 6,200 clones; roughly four fifths were seen once. The source was tumor tissue, collected from a patient who underwent chemoradiotherapy. Every receptor here comes from a human donor with HPV-associated anogenital cancer.

V gene TRBV2 combines with J gene TRBJ2-5, with unresolved D. This CDR3 has 11 residues. V was pared by 7 bases and J by 5 bases, with 8 bases between. Germline CDR1 SNHLY, CDR2 FYNNEI. CDR3 in DNA: TGTGCCAGCACCGGATGGGAGACCCAGTACTTC. This encodes CASTGWETQYF.

This chain joins TRBV15 and TRBJ2-5; D is perhaps TRBD2 (5 bases). The CDR3 runs to 14 residues. Germline lookup yields CDR1 LNHNV and CDR2 YYDKDF (reference sequence). V lost 1 base and J lost 2, with 8 bases in between. CDR3 nucleotide sequence: TGTGCCACCAGCAGAGCGGCGGGTCAAGAGACCCAGTACTTC. It specifies CATSRAAGQETQYF.

The CDR3 DNA reads as TGTGCCAGCAGTGAAGTCGACAGGGGCGAGCAGTACTTC. It translates to CASSEVDRGEQYF. The rearrangement links TRBV6-1 to TRBJ2-7; 8 bases line up with TRBD1. The trim removed 1 base at V and 6 bases at J, leaving 2 bases unmatched. The CDR3 consists of 13 residues. Germline-derived CDR1 and CDR2 are MNHNS and SASEGT.

This clone was counted between two and nine times. A much larger clone is a single base away; this may be a read error. The sample contains more than one DNA sequence encoding this CDR3. The chain links TRBV4-1 to TRBJ1-2; D is ambiguous. This CDR3 spans 13 amino acids. The V end lost 0 bases, the J end lost 4 bases, and 6 bases lay between the germline ends. CDR1 MGHRA and CDR2 YSYEKL come from the germline V gene. The chain's CDR3 is CASSQDRGYGYTF. The CDR3 nucleotides read TGCGCCAGCAGCCAAGATCGGGGCTATGGCTACACCTTC.

This clone has a single count. The chain has TRBV5-1 and TRBJ2-1; D tentatively reads TRBD1 or TRBD2 (7 bases each). With 4 bases removed from V and 4 bases from J, the gap between germline ends came to 15 bases. Germline V lookup: CDR1 SGHRS, CDR2 YFSETQ. The CDR3 has 15 amino acids. The CDR3 protein is CASSKTGEGYNEQFF. CDR3 coding DNA: TGCGCCAGCAGCAAAACAGGGGAGGGTTACAATGAGCAGTTCTTC. The variable domain in full, completed from reference TRBV5-1 and TRBJ2-1, reads KAGVTQTPRYLIKTRGQQVTLSCSPISGHRSVSWYQQTPGQGLQFLFEYFSETQRNKGNFPGRFSGRQFSNSRSEMNVSTLELGDSALYLCASSKTGEGYNEQFFGPGTRLTVL.